A single sample gave rise to the 11 T cell receptor beta chains below, sequenced in a study of metastatic and nonmetastatic thyroid tumors. The entire patient cohort was treatment-naive prior to thyroid surgery. TCRdb reassembled clones from the PCR reads with MiXCR. The data contain under 100,000 clones, around 7.8% of them singletons. The sample was blood. These receptors all come from a female donor with papillary thyroid cancer or a benign thyroid nodule (not recorded which). Some clones in this sample may be carry-over from other donors' samples.

This clone was found many times. The chain links TRBV6-1 to TRBJ1-4; no clear D gene. Germline CDR1 is MNHNS and CDR2 is SASEGT. This CDR3 contains 15 residues. V was clipped by 1 base and J by 0 bases, with 6 bases between them. The CDR3 DNA reads as TGTGCCAGCAGTGAAGAAGTGGCAACTAATGAAAAACTGTTTTTT. This encodes CASSEEVATNEKLFF.

Only a few counts were recorded for this clone. It may be a read error: a sequence one base away is much more abundant. The chain has TRBV10-3 and TRBJ2-2, with no clear D. The germline V gene encodes CDR1 ENHRY and CDR2 SYGVKD. The CDR3 has 16 residues. Trimming stripped 6 bases from V and 7 bases from J, with 21 bases between. For the CDR3, the DNA is TGTGCCATCAGCGCATCGAACAGCGTTAATAGCGGGGAGCTGTTTTTT. Translation: CAISASNSVNSGELFF.

The chain employs TRBV20-1 and TRBJ1-5; TRBD1 matches 7 bases. The V segment lost 7 bases and the J segment 5 bases; nucleotides outside the gene matches: 8. Germline values: CDR1 DFQATT, CDR2 SNEGSKA (reference sequence). This CDR3 spans 13 amino acids. In nucleotides, the CDR3 is TGCAGTGGGACGACAGGGAGTTATCAGCCCCAGCATTTT. It encodes CSGTTGSYQPQHF.

This clone came up many times. The chain recombines TRBV2 with TRBJ2-7; a weak D match, TRBD2 (5 bases). The CDR3 runs to 14 residues. CDR1 is SNHLY, CDR2 FYNNEI, per germline. The V gene lost 7 bases and the J gene lost 0 bases, with 13 bases spanning the gap. CDR3 protein: CASTPPAASYEQYF. CDR3 DNA sequence: TGTGCCAGCACCCCGCCAGCGGCCTCCTACGAGCAGTACTTC.

Worth noting for this clone: A much larger clonotype is one base distant, so this may be a read error. V gene TRBV28 combines with J gene TRBJ2-3; D is ambiguous. Germline V gene data show CDR1 as MDHEN and CDR2 as SYDVKM. Trimming shortened V by 0 bases and J by 0 bases, and 10 bases separated the two germline ends. The CDR3 loop spans 16 amino acids. The DNA of the CDR3 is TGTGCCAGCAGTTTATGGAGAGGCTCTAGCACAGATACGCAGTATTTT. This codes for CASSLWRGSSTDTQYF.

At least ten counts were recorded for this clone. The J gene is TRBJ1-1, the V gene TRBV20-1; perhaps TRBD1 as D (5 bases). V was cut by 1 base and J by 3 bases, with 18 bases left in between. Germline V CDR1 and CDR2: DFQATT, SNEGSKA (reference sequence). This CDR3 spans 16 amino acids. The CDR3 DNA is TGCAGTGCTAGAGTTGGAGGGGCCGGAAGGGACACTGAAGCTTTCTTT. It translates to CSARVGGAGRDTEAFF.

At least ten counts were recorded for this clone. The rearrangement links TRBV2 to TRBJ2-3; TRBD1 is a possible D gene (6 bases). This CDR3 spans 15 amino acids. Per germline, CDR1 SNHLY and CDR2 FYNNEI. Trimming left V 6 bases short and J 1 base short, with 14 bases between. CDR3 amino acids: CASSQEGVGTDTQYF. Written as DNA, the CDR3 is TGTGCCAGCAGCCAAGAGGGGGTAGGCACAGATACGCAGTATTTT.

This clone was seen at least ten times. The chain has TRBV2 and TRBJ1-6, with D tentatively TRBD1 (5 bases). From germline, CDR1 is SNHLY and CDR2 FYNNEI. With 6 bases removed from V and 7 bases from J, the gap between germline ends came to 19 bases. The CDR3 extends over 16 amino acids. DNA of the CDR3: TGTGCCAGCAGGATCCTCCCAGGGATAGTAAATTCACCCCTCCACTTT. This sequence encodes CASRILPGIVNSPLHF.

This clone was recorded at least ten times. This chain uses TRBV19 with TRBJ1-4, with a weak D call TRBD1 (6 bases). V was clipped by 0 bases and J by 7 bases, with 12 bases between them. This CDR3 has 15 residues. Germline CDR1 and CDR2: LNHDA and SQIVND (reference sequence). CDR3 protein: CASSIEGGTGEKLFF. CDR3 sequence (DNA): TGTGCCAGTAGTATAGAAGGGGGAACGGGTGAAAAACTGTTTTTT.

This clone has ten or more counts. The V and J genes are TRBV27 and TRBJ1-1; D is unclear. With 1 base removed from V and 6 bases from J, the gap between germline ends came to 9 bases. The CDR3 totals 13 residues. CDR1 is MNHEY and CDR2 is SMNVEV in the germline V gene (reference sequence). The CDR3 bases are TGTGCCAGCAGTTTATACGAGAAAGCTGAAGCTTTCTTT. Residues: CASSLYEKAEAFF.

The chain employs TRBV27 and TRBJ2-6; possibly TRBD1 or TRBD2 for D (5 bases each). Deletions cut 6 bases from V and 2 bases from J, with 17 bases between. The CDR3 sequence is 17 residues long. Germline-derived CDR1 and CDR2 are MNHEY and SMNVEV (reference sequence). Here the CDR3 reads CASRPQWGYPGANVLTF. The CDR3 nucleotides read TGTGCCAGCAGACCACAGTGGGGGTACCCTGGGGCCAACGTCCTGACTTTC.